The T cell receptor beta chain under discussion was sequenced for a study of shared clonotypes between healthy human individuals. At the level of the study: The study enrolled two women and a few men aged 18 to 49.

Produced via immunoSEQ multiplex PCR; TCRdb's table is partial and in-frame only. The sample consists of 2,500,000 or so clones, approximately 90% of them appearing once. V was cut by 4 bases and J by 5 bases, with 14 bases left in between. The CDR3 consists of 14 residues. CDR1 MDHEN and CDR2 SYDVKM come from the germline V gene. As concerns this clone: Its specificity is not known.

Study-wide points: Across several donors, naive CD4 shared 5% to 6%, naive CD8 more than 3%, memory CD4 roughly 2.5%, memory CD8 0.4% to 0.5%.

Nashville, Tennessee was home to all donors, each a Caucasian adult. V is TRBV28 and J is TRBJ2-5; D gene uncertain. The sample taken for sequencing was naive CD4+ T cells sorted from blood. The sample's subset: CD45RA+ positively selected. The clonotype originates from a young man in good health. The CDR3: CASSSPIFRETQYF. The CDR3 DNA reads as TGTGCCAGCAGTTCCCCGATATTTCGGGAGACCCAGTACTTC.